This T cell receptor beta chain appears in the sequencing data of a study of CD8+ T cells in alopecia areata (dated by TCRdb to 2017 to 2018). The study in broad terms: Treated patients were enrolled in an open-label pilot trial of oral tofacitinib at 5 to 10 mg twice daily for moderate-to-severe alopecia areata. Tofacitinib was given for 6 to 18 months, followed by 6 months of follow-up off drug to assess delayed response and recurrence. The SALT score, which quantifies the percentage of affected scalp surface area, was used to measure disease severity in treated patients. The study used high-throughput TCRbeta sequencing to examine T cell clonal expansion in alopecia areata, in both the C3H/HeJ mouse model and human patients. Scalp tissue and sorted CD4+ and CD8+ peripheral blood T cells from patchy and totalis/universalis alopecia areata patients and from healthy controls were covered by human TCRbeta sequencing. Biopsies were taken from tofacitinib-treated patients at baseline and again at 4 and 24 weeks into treatment, and several of those patients also had a later scalp biopsy. Clonality in the scalp was compared among normal scalp (n=4), patchy alopecia areata scalp (n=8), and alopecia totalis/universalis scalp (n=8). RNA was obtained with the PAXgene miRNA kit for fixed scalp, the miRNeasy kit for PBMCs, and the RNeasy kit for mouse skin. TCRbeta CDR3 regions were amplified by immunoSEQ multiplex PCR with 35 Vbeta forward and 13 Jbeta reverse primers. Study-level results and caveats: Because the treated cohort was small and had only one nonresponder, larger studies are needed to examine links between baseline CD8+ expansion and response. Tofacitinib significantly decreased scalp clonality and the number of expanded CD8+ clones among the top 100 scalp clones. During tofacitinib treatment, many expanded lesional clones stuck around in both scalp and blood, and this persistence may partly explain why relapse happens after treatment is stopped. Unlike mouse skin, which is dominated by gammadelta T cells, normal human skin has resident alphabeta T cells that are also sequenced, and this complicates analysis of the scalp TCR repertoire. Shared TCR sequences between patients were less evident than in mice, which may be partly attributable to HLA diversity in the patient population. Lesional scalp, especially in alopecia totalis/universalis, showed higher clonality and more expanded CD8+ clones than normal scalp, suggesting antigenic drive.

A remark on this clone: Its antigen remains undetermined. No base-level quality is on record; no much larger clone is a single base apart.

Preparation of the library involved the immunoSEQ multiplex PCR assay. RNA was extracted from all samples and reverse transcribed into cDNA, which served as template for TCR sequencing. First-strand cDNA was synthesized with SuperScript III using a 2:1 mix of oligo-dT and random hexamers. A synthetic immune receptor repertoire was used to measure amplification bias, and any remaining bias was corrected computationally. The paper's data handling went like this. Raw reads were preprocessed for error removal, and CDR3 was defined according to IMGT conventions as running from the conserved cysteine to phenylalanine. Clonality was calculated as 1 minus Shannon entropy normalized by log2 of the number of productive unique TCRs. Whether scalp clones were CD4 or CD8 was inferred by matching scalp TCRbeta sequences against CD4 and CD8 repertoires sorted from blood. TCRdb stores this immuneACCESS table with in-frame sequences only. Part of the clones is absent; in the studies checked, under half of the shortfall reflects unresolved V genes, and no reason is known for the rest. V and J calls and clone size are copied from that table; D and trimming were computed from the DNA. The sample data list about 100,000 clones, and 84% of these were observed just once. The ten largest make up 20% to 25% of the sample.

What the time point label conveys for this sample: 24 weeks on oral tofacitinib. This specimen's treatment or condition label, per the study, means: oral pan-JAK inhibitor, 5-10 mg twice daily. From alopecia areata patients, peripheral blood was collected along with lesional scalp punch biopsies. PBMCs were isolated by density centrifugation and stained for CD3, CD4 and CD8, after which CD4+ and CD8+ T cells were sorted on a FACSAria. V ends up 5 bases short and J 5 bases short, with an unmatched junction base count of 6. Per the germline V gene (reference sequence), SGHAT is the CDR1 and FQDESV is the CDR2. The CDR3 spans 16 residues, from the cysteine through the phenylalanine. The only DNA kept is the CDR3, 48 bases in frame from the first base.

The TCR sequence derives from a human donor with alopecia areata. Here the chain combines TRBV11-1 and TRBJ2-1; TRBD2 aligns with 13 central bases. This material consisted of CD8+ T cells sorted from blood, taken at week 24, from a patient treated with tofacitinib. The DNA sequence is given as TGTGCCAGCAGCCCGGTGACTAGCGGGGGGAACAATGAGCAGTTCTTC. Its translation is CASSPVTSGGNNEQFF.